Sequencing of this T cell receptor beta chain was carried out in a study of T cells in Graves' hyperthyroidism and ophthalmopathy. This clonotype was counted at least ten times. Amplified regions were TCR beta CDR3 sequences from RNA transcripts. HTBI primers were used for first-round RT-PCR of the TCR CDR3. TCRdb redid the calling of the multiplex PCR reads with MiXCR, one entry per CDR3 protein. Of under 700,000 distinct CDR3 sequences detected, approximately 16% appear once; the ten largest clones hold under 20%. The patients, who ranged from 18 to 65 in age, presented with newly diagnosed hyperthyroidism lasting under 2 months. Diagnosis rested on symptoms, serum thyroxine and TRAb, thyroid ultrasound, and orbital computed tomography. Deletions cut 0 bases from V and 10 bases from J, with 19 bases between. CDR3 length equals 17 residues.

The chain links TRBV12-3 or TRBV12-4 to TRBJ1-6, with D tentatively TRBD1 (6 bases). Sequencing was performed on blood. This TCR came from a woman under 30 with Graves' hyperthyroidism. The CDR3 here is CASSLARGPGVSSPLHF. DNA of the CDR3: TGTGCCAGCAGTTTAGCGCGAGGGCCAGGGGTTAGCTCACCCCTCCACTTT.